The 15 T cell receptor beta chains given below trace back to one sample, sequenced in a study of type 1 regulatory T cells. Whole-study results and caveats: Compared with non-type 1 regulatory T cells, type 1 regulatory T cells showed a more restricted TCR repertoire.

TCRdb reprocessed the reads with MiXCR, giving one entry per CDR3 protein. This table holds about 71,000 distinct CDR3 sequences, less than 25% found once. Their target antigens are unknown. Sequencing was carried out using cultured type 1 regulatory T (Tr1) cells, either the whole culture or a sorted fraction (not recorded which). These receptors were obtained from a human donor in good health.

This chain uses TRBV7-8 with TRBJ2-2; 12 bases align to TRBD2. The CDR3 sequence is 16 residues long. Trimming took 3 bases from V and 3 from J; bases not matched to a gene: 2. Germline CDR1 and CDR2: SGHVS and FQNEAQ. For the CDR3, the DNA is TGTGCCAGCAGCTTTGGGACTAGCGGGTACACCGGGGAGCTGTTTTTT. This sequence encodes CASSFGTSGYTGELFF.

The genes are TRBV20-1 and TRBJ1-6; 7 bases align to TRBD1. Trimming removed 1 base from V and 5 bases from J; junction bases left unmatched: 5. The CDR3 length is 15 residues. Per the germline V gene, CDR1 is DFQATT and CDR2 is SNEGSKA (reference sequence). This CDR3 reads CSARGGQRNNSPLHF. Here the CDR3 DNA reads TGCAGTGCTAGAGGGGGACAGCGAAATAATTCACCCCTCCACTTT.

The CDR3 spells CASGTGVYEQYF. DNA of the CDR3: TGTGCCAGCGGGACAGGGGTGTACGAGCAGTACTTC. The V call is TRBV28, the J call TRBJ2-7; 10 nucleotides line up with TRBD1. After removal of 8 bases from V and 4 bases from J, the junction contained 2 bases not matched to a gene. Germline lookup yields CDR1 MDHEN and CDR2 SYDVKM. There are 12 residues in the CDR3. The variable domain in full, with the rest retrieved from reference TRBV28 and TRBJ2-7, is DVKVTQSSRYLVKRTGEKVFLECVQDMDHENMFWYRQDPGLGLRLIYFSYDVKMKEKGDIPEGYSVSREKKERFSLILESASTNQTSMYLCASGTGVYEQYFGPGTRLTVT.

The V and J genes are TRBV30 and TRBJ2-7, with D uncertain. The V and J ends lost 0 bases and 3 bases respectively, with 9 bases between them. CDR3 length: 13 amino acids. The germline V gene has CDR1 GTSNPN and CDR2 SVGIG (reference sequence). CDR3 coding DNA: TGTGCCTGGAGTGTGGGTCAGGACTACGAGCAGTACTTC. It codes for CAWSVGQDYEQYF. Complete variable domain (other parts from reference TRBV30 and TRBJ2-7): SQTIHQWPATLVQPVGSPLSLECTVEGTSNPNLYWYRQAAGRGLQLLFYSVGIGQISSEVPQNLSASRPQDRQFILSSKKLLLSDSGFYLCAWSVGQDYEQYFGPGTRLTVT.

Only a few counts were recorded for this clonotype. This chain links TRBV29-1 with TRBJ1-2, with D maybe TRBD1 (5 bases). Trimming left V 3 bases short and J 7 bases short, with 9 bases between. Looked up from germline, CDR1 is SQVTM and CDR2 is ANQGSEA. The CDR3 covers 11 residues. The CDR3 bases are TGCAGCGTTGACAGGGACGGTGGCTACACCTTC. Protein: CSVDRDGGYTF.

This clonotype came up many times. V usage is TRBV29-1 and J usage is TRBJ2-3; D remains ambiguous. Deletions cut 1 base from V and 4 bases from J, with 9 bases between. There are 13 residues in the CDR3. CDR1 and CDR2 (germline): SQVTM, ANQGSEA. The CDR3 bases are TGCAGCGTTGAAGCCCCCGGCCCAGATACGCAGTATTTT. Residues: CSVEAPGPDTQYF.

This clonotype was seen a handful of times. The chain is built from TRBV20-1 and TRBJ2-1; no clear D gene. The V and J ends lost 3 bases and 2 bases respectively, with 8 bases between them. CDR1 DFQATT and CDR2 SNEGSKA come from the germline V gene (reference sequence). The CDR3 spans 13 residues. The CDR3 loop reads CSASLLTYNEQFF. In DNA form, the CDR3 reads TGCAGTGCTAGCTTACTCACCTACAATGAGCAGTTCTTC.

This rearrangement joins TRBV5-1 to TRBJ1-2, with a tentative D call TRBD1 (6 bases). Trimming shortened V by 0 bases and J by 8 bases, and 17 bases separated the two germline ends. The CDR3 sequence is 15 residues long. The germline gives CDR1 SGHRS, CDR2 YFSETQ. CDR3 amino acids: CASSLGRTALDGYTF. The CDR3, as DNA: TGCGCCAGCAGCTTGGGGAGGACAGCGTTGGACGGCTACACCTTC.

This clonotype was detected a few times. The V call is TRBV4-2, the J call TRBJ2-2; 12 bases map to TRBD2. From germline, CDR1 is LGHNA and CDR2 YNFKEQ. The length of the CDR3 is 18 residues. The V segment lost 1 base and the J segment 1 base; nucleotides outside the gene matches: 4. The CDR3 reads CASSQVSSGRVNTGELFF. In nucleotides, the CDR3 is TGTGCCAGCAGCCAAGTTTCTAGCGGGAGGGTGAACACCGGGGAGCTGTTTTTT.

This clonotype was detected only a few times. The gene calls are TRBV7-3 and TRBJ2-1; 8 nucleotides agree with TRBD1. The CDR3 runs to 13 residues. J was trimmed by 14 bases and V by 5 bases; bases with no gene match: 11. From germline, CDR1 is SGHTA and CDR2 FQGTGA. CDR3 in amino acids: CASSPPGQGQKFF. The CDR3 DNA is TGTGCCAGCAGCCCGCCCGGACAGGGACAAAAGTTCTTC.

This clonotype appeared a few times. The chain has TRBV28 and TRBJ1-2, with TRBD1 matching 7 bases. Germline V CDR1 and CDR2: MDHEN, SYDVKM. The length of the CDR3 is 15 residues. J was trimmed by 6 bases and V by 1 base; bases with no gene match: 8. CDR3 sequence (DNA): TGTGCCAGCAGTTTATACACAGGGGCGTCGGATGGCTACACCTTC. This translates into CASSLYTGASDGYTF.

V gene TRBV4-2 combines with J gene TRBJ1-4; D is perhaps TRBD1 (5 bases). This CDR3 has 13 amino acids. CDR1 LGHNA and CDR2 YNFKEQ come from the germline V gene. V was shortened by 4 bases and J by 8 bases, with 11 bases between the two germline ends. Written as DNA, the CDR3 is TGTGCCAGCAGCCCCGGGGCAAGGGAAAAACTGTTTTTT. Protein sequence: CASSPGAREKLFF.

The J gene is TRBJ1-1, the V gene TRBV13, with 7 positions matching TRBD1. Per germline, CDR1 PRHDT and CDR2 FYEKMQ (reference sequence). The CDR3 spans 16 residues. Trimming removed 0 bases from V and 5 bases from J; junction bases left unmatched: 9. CDR3 loop: CASSLGARQGGTEAFF. The CDR3 coding sequence is TGTGCCAGCAGCTTAGGCGCCCGACAGGGCGGGACTGAAGCTTTCTTT.

This clonotype was found a few times. CDR3 sequence: CASSPAGGRTYNEQFF. The DNA of the CDR3 is TGTGCCAGCAGCCCCGCTGGCGGGAGGACGTACAATGAGCAGTTCTTC. This chain uses TRBV7-2 with TRBJ2-1; TRBD2 matches 8 bases. This CDR3 has 16 residues. Germline trimming cut 5 bases from V and 4 bases from J; bases unmatched to any gene: 10. Germline values: CDR1 SGHTA, CDR2 FQGNSA.

The rearrangement uses TRBV6-1 and TRBJ1-1; D may be TRBD1 (6 bases). Trimming left V 4 bases short and J 1 base short, with 7 bases between. CDR3 size: 13 residues. Germline CDR1 MNHNS, CDR2 SASEGT. The CDR3 spells CASSVTGNTEAFF. CDR3 DNA sequence: TGTGCCAGCAGTGTGACAGGGAACACTGAAGCTTTCTTT.